This T cell receptor (beta chain) comes out of a study of T cell responses to AZD1222 COVID-19 vaccine. Study-level information: Timing groups of about 4 and about 12 weeks for second doses were pooled. Study-wide results and limits: Clonal diversity may have been underestimated in mostly white British donors.

Per germline, CDR1 LGHDT and CDR2 YNNKEL (reference sequence). This CDR3 spans 16 amino acids. The V and J ends lost 1 base and 3 bases respectively, with 12 bases between them. Data came from immunoSEQ multiplex PCR; TCRdb stores just in-frame clones and leaves some out. The data hold tens of thousands of clones, with roughly 90% observed a single time. For this clone: What it recognizes is unknown.

The rearrangement uses TRBV3-1 (or the pseudogene TRBV3-2) and TRBJ2-2; weak D call: TRBD2 (7 bases). The sample consisted of peripheral blood, taken on day 0 of AZD1222 vaccination. The sequence was collected from an adult in good health. CDR3 protein: CASSQGAGAYTGELFF. CDR3 sequence (DNA): TGTGCCAGCAGCCAAGGGGCGGGGGCCTACACCGGGGAGCTGTTTTTT.